This passage covers 5 T cell receptor beta chains from one sample sequenced in a study of blood T cells in healthy people across ages (dated by TCRdb to between 2014 and 2017). The method was 5' RACE. Sequenced on an Illumina HiSeq 2500. The second PCR ran for roughly 6 to 11 cycles and used a J-beta primer mix along with a sample-barcoded 5' primer. TCRdb took the public reads, trimmed them with fastp at Q25, ran MiXCR for clone calling and kept in-frame beta chains. Every CDR3 protein is listed once, alongside the most common genes and DNA of its rows. The sample table holds about 780,000 distinct CDR3 sequences, of which roughly 25% were seen once. The ten top clones hold 3% of the sample. A further study also used this sample, focusing on T cells of mothers and their children.

Specimen: blood. The receptors were sampled from a boy between 10 and 17 years old in good health.

V is TRBV7-8 and J is TRBJ2-7; unclear D gene. TRBJ2-5 explains the end of the DNA better; the J call may be wrong. The germline gives CDR1 SGHVS, CDR2 FQNEAQ. The CDR3 spans 14 residues. CDR3 amino acids: CASSSLGRQETQYF. CDR3 in DNA: TGTGCCAGCAGCTCCCTTGGCAGACAAGAGACCCAGTACTTC.

For this clonotype: The junction does not match germline at one end; this may be a read error. The V gene is TRBV4-2, the J gene TRBJ2-3, with 12 bases aligning to TRBD2. This CDR3 is 16 amino acids long. Germline CDR1 LGHNA, CDR2 YNFKEQ. The CDR3 coding sequence is TGTGCCAGCAGCAACGGACTAGCGGGGAGCACAGACACGCAGTATTTT. Protein product: CASSNGLAGSTDTQYF.

Only a few counts were recorded for this clonotype. V usage is TRBV7-9 and J usage is TRBJ1-6; TRBD1 aligns across 11 bases. Per the germline V gene, CDR1 is SEHNR and CDR2 is FQNEAQ (reference sequence). CDR3 length: 17 amino acids. J gave up 5 bases and V 3 bases, and 6 bases lay outside the gene matches. The CDR3 is CASSLGTGGVDNSPLHF. The CDR3 DNA reads TGTGCCAGCAGCTTGGGGACAGGGGGAGTCGATAATTCACCCCTCCACTTT.

The chain combines TRBV7-3 with TRBJ2-6; 15 bases are a match to TRBD2. The germline V gene encodes CDR1 SGHTA and CDR2 FQGTGA. CDR3 size: 20 residues. With V trimmed by 4 bases and J by 5 bases, 12 bases remained unmatched. For the CDR3, the DNA is TGTGCCAGCAGCTCCGCGTCCGGGACTAGCGGGGGGACGAGGGCCAACGTCCTGACTTTC. Its translation: CASSSASGTSGGTRANVLTF.

The chain combines TRBV20-1 with TRBJ1-4; D may be TRBD1 (6 bases). The CDR3 runs to 14 residues. The V gene's germline CDR1 is DFQATT and CDR2 SNEGSKA (reference sequence). The CDR3 reads CSSLGRGTNEKLFF. In DNA, the CDR3 is TGCAGCAGTCTCGGGAGGGGGACTAATGAAAAACTGTTTTTT.